This passage covers 32 T cell receptor beta chains from one sample sequenced in a study of CD8 T cells in Susac syndrome (dated by TCRdb to the late 2010s). The library relied on the immunoSEQ multiplex PCR assay. RNA was extracted with the RNeasy kit and roughly 0.5 to 1 ug was reverse transcribed using random hexamers. TCRdb reran the public reads through fastp at Q25 and MiXCR, keeping productive beta chains. CDR3 protein duplicates are merged, each entry listing the most common genes and DNA. In all, the sample holds 300,000 or so distinct CDR3 sequences, and around 92% of those were seen once. The ten largest clones add up to less than 0.08% of the sample. Specimen: CD4+ T cells from PBMCs. The receptors here all came from a human donor with multiple sclerosis.

This chain uses TRBV6-2 or TRBV6-3 with TRBJ2-5; D may be TRBD1 (6 bases). The CDR3 is made up of 13 amino acids. Trimming removed 2 bases from V and 5 bases from J, with 9 bases in between. Germline-derived CDR1 and CDR2 are MNHEY and SVGEGT. The DNA for the CDR3 is TGTGCCAGCAGTTACGGGCAGGGGGAGACCCAGTACTTC. This gives the protein CASSYGQGETQYF.

The rearrangement uses TRBV6-5 and TRBJ1-5; no clear D gene. The V gene lost 4 bases and the J gene lost 1 base, with 14 bases spanning the gap. The CDR3 runs 16 residues. Germline CDR1 and CDR2: MNHEY and SVGAGI. DNA for the CDR3: TGTGCCAGCAGTTTCTACGGGGTGGGGAGCAATCAGCCCCAGCATTTT. Translation gives CASSFYGVGSNQPQHF.

V is TRBV7-2 and J is TRBJ1-1; TRBD1 matches at 12 bases. Trimming cost V 5 bases and J 3 bases; bases outside gene matches: 13. Germline CDR1 reads SGHTA; CDR2 reads FQGNSA. CDR3 length equals 18 residues. The CDR3 bases are TGTGCCAGCAGCGGAGGCGGGACAGGGGGCCGGAGAGACACTGAAGCTTTCTTT. Protein product: CASSGGGTGGRRDTEAFF.

CDR3 coding DNA: TGTGCCACCAGTGAGCCGGGGTCGGGCGAGCAGTACTTC. It yields the protein CATSEPGSGEQYF. The gene calls are TRBV24-1 and TRBJ2-7; a weak D match, TRBD2 (5 bases). In germline, CDR1 is KGHDR, CDR2 SFDVKD. The CDR3 loop spans 13 amino acids. Trimming removed 4 bases from V and 6 bases from J, with 12 bases in between.

The V call is TRBV7-2, the J call TRBJ1-1, with D perhaps matching TRBD1 (5 bases). V lost 7 bases and J 5 bases, leaving 17 bases between the germline ends. Germline V lookup: CDR1 SGHTA, CDR2 FQGNSA. The CDR3 is 14 amino acids. The CDR3 coding sequence is TGTGCCAGCAACCCGGGACTTCAAGGGACTGAAGCTTTCTTT. Protein product: CASNPGLQGTEAFF.

The chain joins TRBV7-2 to TRBJ2-1; possibly TRBD1 or TRBD2 for D (5 bases each). The CDR3 has 14 amino acids. Germline loops: CDR1 SGHTA, CDR2 FQGNSA. The V end was cut by 5 bases, the J end by 10 bases, with 18 bases between. CDR3 residues: CASSIQRDVKEQFF. CDR3 nucleotide sequence: TGTGCCAGCAGCATCCAACGGGACGTCAAAGAGCAGTTCTTC.

Concerning this clonotype itself: Its ends do not fully match the called genes, so a read error is possible. The chain couples TRBV20-1 to TRBJ2-7; D may be TRBD1 (5 bases). Germline assignment: CDR1 DFQATT and CDR2 SNEGSKA (reference sequence). This CDR3 spans 15 amino acids. The CDR3 DNA follows: TGCAGTGCTAGTTCCCTTTTGCGACAAGGGGTTTCTGGTGTATTC. This translates into CSASSLLRQGVSGVF.

The chain employs TRBV2 and TRBJ1-1, with 8 bases matching TRBD1. Trimming took 6 bases from V and 9 from J; bases not matched to a gene: 15. CDR3 length equals 15 residues. Germline values: CDR1 SNHLY, CDR2 FYNNEI. CDR3 sequence (DNA): TGTGCCAGCAGCGTCGGGACAGGTGGTCCGAGGCAAGCTTTCTTT. Its protein is CASSVGTGGPRQAFF.

V is TRBV10-1 and J is TRBJ2-5, with D perhaps TRBD1 (5 bases). The CDR3 contains 12 residues. Germline V CDR1 and CDR2: WNHNN, SYGVQD (reference sequence). Trimming removed 2 bases at V and 8 bases at J, with 9 bases between. CDR3 DNA: TGCGCCAGCAGTGAGAATGGGGCAACCCAGTACTTC. It specifies CASSENGATQYF.

This chain uses TRBV10-3 with TRBJ1-4, with D perhaps TRBD1 (5 bases). The germline V gene has CDR1 ENHRY and CDR2 SYGVKD. The CDR3 is 13 amino acids. V was trimmed by 2 bases and J by 5 bases, leaving 6 bases between them. CDR3 nucleotide sequence: TGTGCCATCAGTGAGAACAGGAATGAAAAACTGTTTTTT. Translating it yields CAISENRNEKLFF.

This clonotype was seen just once. This chain uses TRBV10-3 with TRBJ1-1; TRBD1 is a possible D gene (5 bases). From germline, CDR1 is ENHRY and CDR2 SYGVKD. The CDR3 is 14 amino acids. V shed 4 bases and J shed 1 base, with 10 bases lying between them. CDR3 nucleotide sequence: TGTGCCATCAGTGGACGGGGGACGAACACTGAAGCTTTCTTT. As protein: CAISGRGTNTEAFF.

The chain carries TRBV18 and TRBJ2-7; TRBD2 is a possible D gene (6 bases). V was pared by 5 bases and J by 2 bases, with 13 bases between. This CDR3 comprises 14 residues. Germline V gene lookup returns CDR1 KGHSH and CDR2 LQKENI. In DNA, the CDR3 is TGTGCCAGCTCATCGGGCGGGATTCCCTACGAGCAGTACTTC. Translating it yields CASSSGGIPYEQYF.

The chain combines TRBV20-1 with TRBJ2-3; D not resolved. The CDR3 has 12 amino acids. V shed 2 bases and J shed 3 bases, with 6 bases lying between them. Germline V CDR1 and CDR2: DFQATT, SNEGSKA (reference sequence). CDR3 nucleotides: TGCAGTGCTAGACGGCGAACAGATACGCAGTATTTT. It translates to CSARRRTDTQYF.

This sequence joins TRBV5-1 and TRBJ1-1; no reliable D call. V shed 5 bases and J shed 0 bases, with 11 bases lying between them. In germline, CDR1 is SGHRS, CDR2 YFSETQ. The CDR3 sequence is 14 residues long. The CDR3 nucleotides are TGCGCCAGCAGGGTGGGCAGAGTGAACACTGAAGCTTTCTTT. It translates to CASRVGRVNTEAFF. The whole variable domain, remainder taken from reference TRBV5-1 and TRBJ1-1, is KAGVTQTPRYLIKTRGQQVTLSCSPISGHRSVSWYQQTPGQGLQFLFEYFSETQRNKGNFPGRFSGRQFSNSRSEMNVSTLELGDSALYLCASRVGRVNTEAFFGQGTRLTVV.

The CDR3 region has the DNA TGTGCCAGCAGCTTAGATCGGCCAGGAGGTGCTCACGGGCCAAACCCCGGGGAGCTGTTTTTT. Translating it yields CASSLDRPGGAHGPNPGELFF. The chain joins TRBV11-2 to TRBJ2-2; D may be TRBD2 (5 bases). CDR3 length equals 21 residues. Trimming stripped 0 bases from V and 6 bases from J, with 29 bases between. The germline CDR1 and CDR2 sequences are SGHAT and FQNNGV.

CDR3 region: CASSTGRTNYGYTF. The CDR3 DNA reads as TGTGCCAGTAGTACCGGACGGACCAACTATGGCTACACCTTC. The rearrangement links TRBV19 to TRBJ1-2; D uncertain. The V end lost 4 bases, the J end lost 2 bases, and 11 bases lay between the germline ends. Germline V CDR1 and CDR2: LNHDA, SQIVND (reference sequence). The CDR3 totals 14 residues.

The genes are TRBV5-6 and TRBJ1-2; a possible D gene is TRBD1 (5 bases). This CDR3 spans 13 amino acids. Trimming removed 0 bases from V and 3 bases from J, with 6 bases in between. Germline V gene data show CDR1 as SGHDT and CDR2 as YYEEEE. The CDR3: CASSLAGDYGYTF. The CDR3 DNA reads as TGTGCCAGCAGCTTGGCGGGGGACTATGGCTACACCTTC.

V gene TRBV5-6 combines with J gene TRBJ2-1; 10 bases align to TRBD2. CDR3 length: 16 residues. Per germline, CDR1 SGHDT and CDR2 YYEEEE. V dropped 2 bases and J dropped 8; count of bases not matched to a gene: 10. CDR3 region: CASSFRSSGSRYEQFF. DNA for the CDR3: TGTGCCAGCAGCTTTAGGTCTAGCGGGAGTCGGTATGAGCAGTTCTTC.

J is TRBJ2-1 and V is TRBV3-1, with D perhaps matching TRBD1 or TRBD2 (5 bases each). Trimming removed 3 bases from V and 10 bases from J, with 19 bases in between. Germline assignment: CDR1 LGHDT and CDR2 YNNKEL (reference sequence). The CDR3 length is 15 residues. The CDR3 reads CASSQPWGRPQEQFF. DNA of the CDR3: TGTGCCAGCAGCCAGCCCTGGGGACGCCCCCAGGAGCAGTTCTTC.

The chain is built from TRBV29-1 and TRBJ2-5; a possible D gene is TRBD2 (7 bases). Trimming removed 3 bases at V and 8 bases at J, with 13 bases between. Germline V gene sequence: CDR1 SQVTM, CDR2 ANQGSEA. The CDR3 runs 12 residues. In DNA, the CDR3 is TGCAGCGTTGATCAAGGGGGGGAAACCCAGTACTTC. Its translation: CSVDQGGETQYF. Together with reference TRBV29-1 and TRBJ2-5, the CDR3 gives the full variable domain: SAVISQKPSRDICQRGTSLTIQCQVDSQVTMMFWYRQQPGQSLTLIATANQGSEATYESGFVIDKFPISRPNLTFSTLTVSNMSPEDSSIYLCSVDQGGETQYFGPGTRLLVL.

The J gene is TRBJ1-5, the V gene TRBV20-1; D is uncertain. The CDR3 is 15 residues long. With 2 bases removed from V and 1 base from J, the gap between germline ends came to 12 bases. Germline V CDR1 and CDR2: DFQATT, SNEGSKA (reference sequence). The CDR3 loop is CSARRVRGSNQPQHF. The CDR3 coding sequence is TGCAGTGCTAGAAGGGTACGAGGCAGCAATCAGCCCCAGCATTTT.

The rearrangement joins TRBV7-9 to TRBJ1-4, with TRBD1 matching 9 bases. The CDR3 has 14 residues. CDR1 SEHNR and CDR2 FQNEAQ come from the germline V gene (reference sequence). V was clipped by 7 bases and J by 7 bases; unmatched bases: 7. The CDR3 loop is CASTLQGASEKLFF. CDR3 nucleotides: TGTGCCAGCACCCTACAGGGGGCAAGTGAAAAACTGTTTTTT. The full variable domain, completed using reference TRBV7-9 and TRBJ1-4, is DTGVSQNPRHKITKRGQNVTFRCDPISEHNRLYWYRQTLGQGPEFLTYFQNEAQLEKSRLLSDRFSAERPKGSFSTLEIQRTEQGDSAMYLCASTLQGASEKLFFGSGTQLSVL.

On this clonotype: Germline is not matched at one junction end, which may reflect a read error. J is TRBJ1-2 and V is TRBV7-3; TRBD1 aligns across 8 bases. Looked up from germline, CDR1 is SGHTA and CDR2 is FQGTGA. CDR3 size: 14 residues. The chain's CDR3 is CASSITDRGDGYTF. CDR3 DNA: TGTGCCAGCAGCATAACCGACAGGGGCGATGGCTACACCTTC.

The V gene is TRBV7-8, the J gene TRBJ1-5; TRBD1 is a possible D gene (6 bases). The length of the CDR3 is 14 residues. The V gene lost 5 bases and the J gene lost 5 bases, with 13 bases spanning the gap. The germline V gene has CDR1 SGHVS and CDR2 FQNEAQ. The CDR3 nucleotides read TGTGCCAGCAGCCGTACCAGGGGCGATCAGCCCCAGCATTTT. Translating it yields CASSRTRGDQPQHF.

This clonotype was recorded once. The chain links TRBV23-1 to TRBJ1-2; D unresolved. TRBV23-1 counts as an open reading frame of uncertain function. V was shortened by 8 bases and J by 1 base, with 11 bases between the two germline ends. This CDR3 is built from 13 residues. The chain's CDR3 is CASPRIYNYGYTF. In DNA form, the CDR3 reads TGCGCCAGCCCGCGAATATATAACTATGGCTACACCTTC.

The rearrangement joins TRBV25-1 to TRBJ2-7; 7 bases line up with TRBD2. The germline V gene encodes CDR1 MGHDK and CDR2 SYGVNS. The CDR3 spans 15 residues. J gave up 2 bases and V 3 bases, and 7 bases lay outside the gene matches. CDR3 in amino acids: CASSDAGALTYEQYF. In nucleotides, the CDR3 is TGTGCCAGCAGTGATGCGGGAGCTCTGACCTACGAGCAGTACTTC.

The chain uses TRBV10-3 and TRBJ2-7; D is unresolved. Germline loops: CDR1 ENHRY, CDR2 SYGVKD. The CDR3 has 13 amino acids. Trimming pared 11 bases from V and 0 bases from J, leaving 14 bases between. The CDR3 DNA follows: TGTGCCGCTCAAAGGACGGACTCCTACGAGCAGTACTTC. It translates to CAAQRTDSYEQYF.

The chain joins TRBV29-1 to TRBJ2-3, with TRBD1 as a possible D gene (6 bases). Germline CDR1 reads SQVTM; CDR2 reads ANQGSEA. The CDR3 covers 14 residues. V was shortened by 3 bases and J by 4 bases, with 14 bases between the two germline ends. CDR3 sequence (DNA): TGCAGCGTTGAGGGCAGGGGCAGTCCAGATACGCAGTATTTT. It codes for CSVEGRGSPDTQYF.

V and J are TRBV7-9 and TRBJ1-6; no clear D. The V end lost 8 bases, the J end lost 5 bases, and 13 bases lay between the germline ends. Germline V gene data show CDR1 as SEHNR and CDR2 as FQNEAQ (reference sequence). The CDR3 spans 14 residues. CDR3: CASCATTNNSPLHF. For the CDR3, the DNA is TGTGCCAGCTGCGCGACGACCAATAATTCACCCCTCCACTTT.

The J gene is TRBJ2-1, the V gene TRBV5-6; D is unresolved. The germline V and J ends were trimmed by 2 bases and 0 bases, with 9 bases remaining between them. CDR3 length: 15 residues. From germline, CDR1 is SGHDT and CDR2 YYEEEE. The CDR3 nucleotides are TGTGCCAGCAGCTTCCCTAGGAGCTCCTACAATGAGCAGTTCTTC. Translation gives CASSFPRSSYNEQFF. Full variable domain (remainder filled in from reference TRBV5-6 and TRBJ2-1): DAGVTQSPTHLIKTRGQQVTLRCSPKSGHDTVSWYQQALGQGPQFIFQYYEEEERQRGNFPDRFSGHQFPNYSSELNVNALLLGDSALYLCASSFPRSSYNEQFFGPGTRLTVL.

This chain connects TRBV7-9 to TRBJ2-7; 8 bases fit TRBD1. The J segment lost 2 bases and the V segment lost 4 bases, leaving 7 bases of the junction unmatched. The CDR3 length is 15 residues. Per the germline V gene, CDR1 is SEHNR and CDR2 is FQNEAQ (reference sequence). For the CDR3, the DNA is TGTGCCAGCAGCTCGACAAGGGGACAGGCCTACGAGCAGTACTTC. Translated: CASSSTRGQAYEQYF.

The chain carries TRBV12-3 or TRBV12-4 and TRBJ2-7, with a tentative D call TRBD2 (5 bases). This CDR3 has 12 residues. V was clipped by 6 bases and J by 6 bases, with 12 bases between them. In DNA form, the CDR3 reads TGTGCCAGCAGCCCCACCCGGGGCGAGCAGTACTTC. It translates to CASSPTRGEQYF.